These 7 T cell receptor beta chains originate from one sample sequenced in a study of shared clonotypes between healthy human individuals. The method was immunoSEQ multiplex PCR; TCRdb's version includes in-frame clones alone and lacks a portion of them. The table shows about 470,000 clones, with roughly 83% occurring only once. Source material: PBMCs. These receptors were obtained from a woman between 40 and 50 years old in good health. Some clones in this sample may be carry-over from other donors' samples.

The chain uses TRBV5-1 and TRBJ2-1; TRBD2 matches at 7 bases. Germline trimming cut 1 base from V and 4 bases from J; bases unmatched to any gene: 8. Looked up from germline, CDR1 is SGHRS and CDR2 is YFSETQ. This CDR3 is 16 amino acids long. DNA for the CDR3: TGCGCCAGCAGCTTGAGGTCTAGCGGCGAGTACAATGAGCAGTTCTTC. The encoded protein is CASSLRSSGEYNEQFF.

This clone was picked up a small number of times. The chain couples TRBV9 to TRBJ2-5; possible D gene TRBD2, 6 bases. The V end was cut by 0 bases, the J end by 2 bases, with 8 bases between. Per germline, CDR1 SGDLS and CDR2 YYNGEE. This CDR3 contains 14 residues. CDR3 bases: TGTGCCAGCAGCGTAGGGGCGGGACAAGAGACCCAGTACTTC. Its protein product is CASSVGAGQETQYF.

This sequence joins TRBV9 and TRBJ2-7, with D possibly called TRBD1 or TRBD2 (6 bases each). The CDR3 runs to 16 residues. Trimming removed 4 bases at V and 0 bases at J, with 17 bases between. Germline CDR1 and CDR2: SGDLS and YYNGEE. The CDR3 protein is CASSPLGGGGSYEQYF. The DNA of the CDR3 is TGTGCCAGCAGCCCCCTCGGTGGAGGGGGCTCCTACGAGCAGTACTTC. Full variable domain (outside the CDR3, taken from reference TRBV9 and TRBJ2-7): DSGVTQTPKHLITATGQRVTLRCSPRSGDLSVYWYQQSLDQGLQFLIQYYNGEERAKGNILERFSAQQFPDLHSELNLSSLELGDSALYFCASSPLGGGGSYEQYFGPGTRLTVT.

This chain links TRBV19 with TRBJ1-4, with a weak D call TRBD1 (5 bases). Germline V gene lookup returns CDR1 LNHDA and CDR2 SQIVND (reference sequence). The CDR3 is 13 residues long. The V and J ends lost 5 bases and 8 bases respectively, with 12 bases between them. The CDR3 coding sequence is TGTGCCAGTAGTGAGCGGACAAGGGAAAAACTGTTTTTT. It encodes CASSERTREKLFF.

This clone was detected only a few times. This chain uses TRBV30 with TRBJ2-5; tentatively, D is TRBD2 (5 bases). The last part of the DNA fits TRBJ2-7 better; the J call may be wrong. Germline loops: CDR1 GTSNPN, CDR2 SVGIG (reference sequence). The CDR3 extends over 11 amino acids. In nucleotides, the CDR3 is TGTGCCTGGAGCGAGGGCTACGAGCAGTACTTC. It translates to CAWSEGYEQYF.

The chain couples TRBV7-2 to TRBJ1-1, with TRBD1 as a possible D gene (5 bases). CDR1 is SGHTA and CDR2 is FQGNSA in the germline V gene. This CDR3 contains 13 residues. V dropped 5 bases and J dropped 2 bases, with 9 bases sitting between them. CDR3 coding DNA: TGTGCCAGCAGCCATGGACAAAACACTGAAGCTTTCTTT. This sequence encodes CASSHGQNTEAFF.

DNA of the CDR3: TGTGCCAGCAGCTGGGGACTAGCGGCCTCCTACGAGCAGTACTTC. Residues: CASSWGLAASYEQYF. V is TRBV7-2 and J is TRBJ2-7, with 11 bases that match TRBD2. Trimming at V came to 4 bases and at J to 0 bases, leaving 2 bases not matched to a gene. There are 15 residues in the CDR3. Germline lookup yields CDR1 SGHTA and CDR2 FQGNSA. Drawing the rest from reference TRBV7-2 and TRBJ2-7, the complete variable domain is GAGVSQSPSNKVTEKGKDVELRCDPISGHTALYWYRQSLGQGLEFLIYFQGNSAPDKSGLPSDRFSAERTGGSVSTLTIQRTQQEDSAVYLCASSWGLAASYEQYFGPGTRLTVT.